The source of this T cell receptor (beta chain) is a study of CD8 T cells in Susac syndrome. CDR3 length: 10 residues. The V end was cut by 8 bases, the J end by 9 bases, with 9 bases between. With random hexamers, reverse transcription was performed on about 0.5 to 1 ug of RNA. TCR beta CDR3 was amplified by immunoSEQ covering 54 Vbeta and 13 Jbeta. Using its own MiXCR run on the immunoSEQ multiplex PCR reads, TCRdb lists one record per CDR3 protein. The sample carries approximately 90,000 distinct CDR3 sequences, approximately 92% recorded once. The sequencing input was CD8+ T cells from PBMCs. The rearrangement uses TRBV12-3 or TRBV12-4 and TRBJ2-3, with D possibly matching TRBD2 (6 bases). The receptor's source is a human donor in good health. CDR3 bases: TGTGCCAGCGGCGGGGAGACGCAGTATTTT. Its protein is CASGGETQYF.